Listed here are 21 T cell receptor beta chains from one sample, sequenced in a study of cytomegalovirus exposure and HLA in healthy donors. 60 Vbeta and 13 Jbeta primers were used in PCR. Sequenced by immunoSEQ multiplex PCR; TCRdb stores in-frame clones only, minus some. The repertoire holds over 100,000 clones, with more than 60% as singletons. Sequenced sample: PBMCs. The origin of the receptors is a man younger than 35 in good health and CMV-seronegative.

The table lists this clone with a few counts. The CDR3 DNA reads as TGTGCCAGCAGCTCCCGACAGCCAATTAATAGAGAGACCCAGTACTTC. Amino acids: CASSSRQPINRETQYF. The genes are TRBV9 and TRBJ2-5; possible D gene TRBD1, 5 bases. Trimming pared 4 bases from V and 4 bases from J, leaving 20 bases between. CDR3 length equals 16 residues. The germline V gene encodes CDR1 SGDLS and CDR2 YYNGEE.

The genes are TRBV7-9 and TRBJ1-2; 7 bases map to TRBD1. The CDR3 spans 15 residues. Looked up from germline, CDR1 is SEHNR and CDR2 is FQNEAQ (reference sequence). V was clipped by 5 bases and J by 8 bases; unmatched bases: 14. In DNA, the CDR3 is TGTGCCAGCAGCAACTCTCAGGGGGAATCGGACGGCTACACCTTC. Protein sequence: CASSNSQGESDGYTF.

The chain couples TRBV9 to TRBJ2-2; D is unresolved. This CDR3 spans 14 amino acids. Trimming removed 1 base from V and 2 bases from J, with 6 bases in between. Germline V gives CDR1 SGDLS, CDR2 YYNGEE. CDR3 bases: TGTGCCAGCAGCGTACTTGTTAACACCGGGGAGCTGTTTTTT. It codes for CASSVLVNTGELFF. Full variable domain (remainder filled in from reference TRBV9 and TRBJ2-2): DSGVTQTPKHLITATGQRVTLRCSPRSGDLSVYWYQQSLDQGLQFLIQYYNGEERAKGNILERFSAQQFPDLHSELNLSSLELGDSALYFCASSVLVNTGELFFGEGSRLTVL.

V and J are TRBV4-3 and TRBJ1-2, with 7 nucleotides matching TRBD1. This CDR3 region has 15 residues. Germline V lookup: CDR1 LGHNA, CDR2 YSLEER. The junction had 5 bases not matched to a gene; V was cut back by 0 bases and J by 4 bases. For the CDR3, the DNA is TGCGCCAGCAGCCAAGAACCCCAGGGGGTCTATGGCTACACCTTC. Amino acids: CASSQEPQGVYGYTF.

The V call is TRBV7-9, the J call TRBJ1-4, with TRBD1 identical over 7 bases. The CDR3 consists of 14 residues. V was pared by 1 base and J by 7 bases, with 3 bases of the junction left unmatched. Germline-derived CDR1 and CDR2 are SEHNR and FQNEAQ (reference sequence). The CDR3 bases are TGTGCCAGCAGCTTAGTCGGGACAGCTGAAAAACTGTTTTTT. The encoded protein is CASSLVGTAEKLFF.

The rearrangement joins TRBV6-5 to TRBJ2-5; 11 nucleotides align to TRBD2. CDR1 MNHEY and CDR2 SVGAGI come from the germline V gene. The CDR3 is 16 residues long. V dropped 0 bases and J dropped 2; count of bases not matched to a gene: 2. This CDR3 reads CASSYSGTSGQETQYF. For the CDR3, the DNA is TGTGCCAGCAGTTACTCCGGGACTAGCGGACAAGAGACCCAGTACTTC.

DNA for the CDR3: TGTGCCAGCAGCCCGGGACTTCACCAAGAGACCCAGTACTTC. Translation gives CASSPGLHQETQYF. The chain combines TRBV6-1 with TRBJ2-5; TRBD2 is a possible D gene (6 bases). CDR1 is MNHNS and CDR2 is SASEGT in the germline V gene. This CDR3 is 14 amino acids long. V was shortened by 6 bases and J by 0 bases, with 11 bases between the two germline ends.

The chain combines TRBV27 with TRBJ2-3, with D hard to call. Germline V gene data show CDR1 as MNHEY and CDR2 as SMNVEV (reference sequence). There are 12 residues in the CDR3. Between the trimmed V and J ends, which lost 5 bases and 1 base, there was a span of 4 bases. The CDR3 protein is CASSPRTDTQYF. The CDR3, as DNA: TGTGCCAGCAGTCCTCGCACAGATACGCAGTATTTT.

The chain combines TRBV30 with TRBJ1-2, with 7 bases lining up with TRBD1. Trimming took 2 bases from V and 5 from J; bases not matched to a gene: 17. CDR3 length equals 17 residues. Germline V gene lookup returns CDR1 GTSNPN and CDR2 SVGIG (reference sequence). The CDR3 spells CAWSYTTKTGTLYGYTF. DNA for the CDR3: TGTGCCTGGAGTTATACAACTAAGACAGGGACTTTATATGGCTACACCTTC.

This clone has more than one count but fewer than ten. J is TRBJ1-2 and V is TRBV5-5, with 7 bases matching TRBD1. The germline V gene encodes CDR1 SGHKS and CDR2 YYEKEE (reference sequence). The CDR3 runs to 15 residues. V trimming: 4 bases; J trimming: 3 bases; junction bases outside the gene matches: 9. The CDR3 DNA sequence: TGTGCCAGCAGCCTCTATACAGGGGATCACTATGGCTACACCTTC. This gives the protein CASSLYTGDHYGYTF.

This sequence joins TRBV9 and TRBJ2-7; perhaps TRBD1 as D (5 bases). CDR3 length: 14 amino acids. V lost 0 bases, J lost 3 bases, and 10 bases lay in between. Germline V gene lookup returns CDR1 SGDLS and CDR2 YYNGEE. Here the CDR3 reads CASSVGVGDYEQYF. CDR3 DNA: TGTGCCAGCAGCGTAGGGGTAGGGGACTACGAGCAGTACTTC.

The V call is TRBV30, the J call TRBJ2-7, with TRBD2 identical over 8 bases. V gave up 2 bases and J gave up 5 bases; unmatched junction bases: 8. The CDR3 runs to 14 residues. The germline V gene has CDR1 GTSNPN and CDR2 SVGIG (reference sequence). CDR3 in DNA: TGTGCCTGGAGTACGGTGATTAGCGGGGACGAGCAGTACTTC. Its protein product is CAWSTVISGDEQYF.

The chain recombines TRBV29-1 with TRBJ2-1, with TRBD2 matching 7 bases. This CDR3 has 15 residues. Trimming removed 4 bases from V and 0 bases from J; junction bases left unmatched: 6. Germline CDR1 SQVTM, CDR2 ANQGSEA. The CDR3: CSVVGRGNSYNEQFF. In DNA, the CDR3 is TGCAGCGTTGTGGGGCGGGGGAACTCCTACAATGAGCAGTTCTTC.

V gene TRBV18 combines with J gene TRBJ1-1, with 8 bases matching TRBD1. J was trimmed by 5 bases and V by 1 base; bases with no gene match: 6. CDR1 and CDR2 (germline): KGHSH, LQKENI. The CDR3 has 15 amino acids. In DNA, the CDR3 is TGTGCCAGCTCACCACTCCCGGACAGGGAAACTGAAGCTTTCTTT. Protein sequence: CASSPLPDRETEAFF.

This clone came up a few times. V usage is TRBV10-2 and J usage is TRBJ2-1, with TRBD2 as a possible D gene (5 bases). The germline V gene encodes CDR1 WSHSY and CDR2 SAAADI. V was clipped by 6 bases and J by 3 bases, with 6 bases between them. This CDR3 is built from 12 residues. DNA for the CDR3: TGCGCCAGCAGGGACTTCTACAATGAGCAGTTCTTC. Its protein product is CASRDFYNEQFF.

The chain couples TRBV5-1 to TRBJ2-1, with 8 bases matching TRBD1. The germline V gene encodes CDR1 SGHRS and CDR2 YFSETQ. The CDR3 has 16 residues. J gave up 6 bases and V 0 bases, and 8 bases lay outside the gene matches. CDR3: CASSLVSRTGTNEQFF. CDR3 DNA sequence: TGCGCCAGCAGCTTGGTCAGCAGGACAGGGACCAATGAGCAGTTCTTC.

V is TRBV18 and J is TRBJ2-3; TRBD2 agrees at 8 bases. The V gene end was trimmed by 3 bases and the J gene end by 2 bases; junction bases not matched to a gene: 10. Per germline, CDR1 KGHSH and CDR2 LQKENI. CDR3 size: 17 residues. CDR3 protein: CASSPVASGYLTDTQYF. The CDR3 coding sequence is TGTGCCAGCTCACCTGTAGCTAGCGGGTACCTCACAGATACGCAGTATTTT.

The chain recombines TRBV2 with TRBJ2-2, with D maybe TRBD2 (5 bases). Germline V gene sequence: CDR1 SNHLY, CDR2 FYNNEI. V was clipped by 2 bases and J by 0 bases, with 7 bases between them. The CDR3 loop spans 15 amino acids. CDR3 nucleotides: TGTGCCAGCAGTGAAACAGCGGCGAACACCGGGGAGCTGTTTTTT. This codes for CASSETAANTGELFF.

This clone was detected only a few times. The chain employs TRBV5-4 and TRBJ1-1; D remains ambiguous. The CDR3 runs to 15 residues. With 4 bases removed from V and 2 bases from J, the gap between germline ends came to 15 bases. CDR1 and CDR2 from the germline V gene are SGHNT and YYREEE (reference sequence). This chain's CDR3 is CASSRAGNSNTEAFF. CDR3 in DNA: TGTGCCAGCAGCCGGGCCGGGAATTCTAACACTGAAGCTTTCTTT.

J is TRBJ2-7 and V is TRBV29-1; 12 bases match TRBD2. Germline trimming cut 3 bases from V and 1 base from J; bases unmatched to any gene: 4. Per the germline V gene, CDR1 is SQVTM and CDR2 is ANQGSEA. This CDR3 region has 15 residues. The CDR3: CSVDGLAGTSYEQYF. CDR3 nucleotides: TGCAGCGTTGACGGACTAGCGGGGACTTCCTACGAGCAGTACTTC.

This clone turned up a few times. The chain has TRBV4-1 and TRBJ1-5; a weak D match, TRBD1 (6 bases). The CDR3 runs 14 residues. V lost 2 bases and J 7 bases, leaving 12 bases between the germline ends. The germline gives CDR1 MGHRA, CDR2 YSYEKL. The CDR3 bases are TGCGCCAGCAGCCAAACAGGGTGGTTGCAGCCCCAGCATTTT. Translation gives CASSQTGWLQPQHF.